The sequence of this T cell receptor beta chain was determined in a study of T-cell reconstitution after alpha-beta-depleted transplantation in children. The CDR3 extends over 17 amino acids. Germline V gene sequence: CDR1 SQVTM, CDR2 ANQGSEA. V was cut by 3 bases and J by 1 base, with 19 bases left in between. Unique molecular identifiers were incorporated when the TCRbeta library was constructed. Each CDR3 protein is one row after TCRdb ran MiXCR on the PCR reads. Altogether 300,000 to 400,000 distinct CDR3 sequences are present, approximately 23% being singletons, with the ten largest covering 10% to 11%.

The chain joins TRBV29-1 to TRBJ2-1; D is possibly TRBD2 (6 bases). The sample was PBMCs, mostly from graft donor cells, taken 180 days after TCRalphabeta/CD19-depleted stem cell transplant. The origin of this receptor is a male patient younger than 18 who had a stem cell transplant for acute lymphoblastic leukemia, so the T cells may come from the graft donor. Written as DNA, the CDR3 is TGCAGCGTTGACCCTCTGGGAGGTCCGATATCCTACAATGAGCAGTTCTTC. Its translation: CSVDPLGGPISYNEQFF.